This is a list of T cell receptor beta chains from one sample in a study of shared clonotypes between healthy human individuals. The data were produced by immunoSEQ multiplex PCR, yet TCRdb's version contains in-frame clones alone and is incomplete. The data contain 2 million to 2.5 million clones, just under 95% of them seen just once; the ten biggest clones take up about 0.41%. The sequencing input was naive CD4+ T cells from PBMCs. The receptors originated from a man between 18 and 29 years old in good health. Some clones in this sample may be carry-over from other donors' samples. Both conserved end residues are trimmed from each CDR3. Each record gives: J gene, CDR3 length, V gene, CDR3 protein.

TRBJ1-1	11	TRBV2	ASSAGVSAEAF
TRBJ2-1	15	TRBV29-1	SVEGRGRISSYNEQF
TRBJ2-3	13	TRBV15	ATSQTSGRADTQY
TRBJ1-1	12	TRBV5-7	ASSLGGVQTEAF
TRBJ1-5	10	TRBV29-1	SNRRSNQPQH
TRBJ1-4	17	TRBV6-4	ASSANRGRVIGAGEKLF
TRBJ1-4	14	TRBV18	ASSPLGGGFDEKLF
TRBJ2-7	11	TRBV7-8	ASSLVVQYEQY
TRBJ2-7	11	TRBV5-1	ASSEREGDEQY
TRBJ2-7	12	TRBV5-1	ASSPGQGGYEQY
TRBJ2-3	15	TRBV11-2	ASSFLLGQGAGDTQY
TRBJ1-3	11	TRBV4-2	ASSQNSGNTIY
TRBJ2-5	15	TRBV5-1	ASSLVPGQGYQETQY
TRBJ2-3	13	TRBV7-9	ASSSSGSFLGTQY
TRBJ1-2	13	TRBV5-1	ASSFSGQGNYGYT
TRBJ2-3	12	TRBV7-9	ASSNSLETDTQY
TRBJ1-2	13	TRBV6-6	ASSYSALRGYGYT
TRBJ1-5	11	TRBV15	ATSRKSDQPQH
TRBJ1-3	12	TRBV5-8	AGILPYSGNTIY
TRBJ2-3	11	TRBV7-7	ASSSDRGDTQY
TRBJ2-7	11	TRBV28	ASKGAGSYEQY
TRBJ1-5	13	TRBV28	ASSSSGTGYQPQH
TRBJ2-7	12	TRBV5-6	ASSLETGGYEQY
TRBJ2-7	12	TRBV5-3	ARSLALQSYEQY
TRBJ2-4	10	TRBV29-1	SARTGRDIQY
TRBJ2-5	17	TRBV5-1	ASSLEPRGVTPGGETQY
TRBJ2-2	12	TRBV7-2	ASSLVWNTGELF
TRBJ1-2	12	TRBV5-1	ASSLSTKDYGYT
TRBJ2-1	10	TRBV15	ATSRGRNEQF
TRBJ2-1	13	TRBV25-1	ASSHGLAGGAEQF
TRBJ1-1	13	TRBV28	ASSPPGGMNTEAF
TRBJ2-7	13	TRBV6-5	ASSRGPGAIHEQY
TRBJ2-3	14	TRBV7-2	ASSPRGGRTADTQY
TRBJ2-2	15	TRBV7-3	ASSPQAGRGYTGELF